The 23 T cell receptor beta chains below come from one sample, sequenced in a study of cytomegalovirus exposure and HLA in healthy donors. 13 Jbeta primers and 60 Vbeta primers were used for the PCR. The assay was immunoSEQ multiplex PCR, and TCRdb's table has in-frame clones only and misses some. The table records tens of thousands of clones, around 78% of them present only once. The sequenced material came from PBMCs. The receptors derive from a man aged 25-45 years in good health and CMV-seronegative.

The CDR3 DNA is TGTGCCAGCAGCTTGCCGGGACAGTATTCACCCCTCCACTTT. Protein: CASSLPGQYSPLHF. This chain joins TRBV11-2 and TRBJ1-6, with TRBD1 matching 7 bases. CDR1 SGHAT and CDR2 FQNNGV come from the germline V gene. This CDR3 has 14 residues. The ends lost 3 bases at V and 8 bases at J; junction bases unmatched: 4.

The chain carries TRBV9 and TRBJ1-2; tentatively, D is TRBD1 (6 bases). Germline V gene lookup returns CDR1 SGDLS and CDR2 YYNGEE. Trimming removed 2 bases from V and 7 bases from J, with 18 bases in between. This CDR3 comprises 15 residues. The CDR3: CASSVGGRGAGGYTF. CDR3 sequence (DNA): TGTGCCAGCAGCGTGGGTGGCAGGGGTGCGGGTGGCTACACCTTC. Complete variable domain (other parts from reference TRBV9 and TRBJ1-2): DSGVTQTPKHLITATGQRVTLRCSPRSGDLSVYWYQQSLDQGLQFLIQYYNGEERAKGNILERFSAQQFPDLHSELNLSSLELGDSALYFCASSVGGRGAGGYTFGSGTRLTVV.

The rearrangement uses TRBV28 and TRBJ2-7, with D hard to call. V gave up 5 bases and J gave up 6 bases, with 23 bases separating them. Looked up from germline, CDR1 is MDHEN and CDR2 is SYDVKM. The CDR3 has 16 residues. The CDR3 DNA reads as TGTGCCAGCAGTACTCAGAATCTACCCTCTATTAGCGAGCAGTACGTC. Its translation is CASSTQNLPSISEQYV.

The V and J genes are TRBV11-2 and TRBJ2-5; the match to TRBD1 covers 8 bases. CDR1 SGHAT and CDR2 FQNNGV come from the germline V gene. V trimming: 2 bases; J trimming: 1 base; junction bases outside the gene matches: 6. The CDR3 extends over 16 amino acids. The CDR3 loop reads CASSLRSRGPQETQYF. In DNA form, the CDR3 reads TGTGCCAGCAGCTTACGATCCAGGGGGCCCCAAGAGACCCAGTACTTC.

About this clone: This sample includes further DNA sequences coding for the same CDR3. The J gene is TRBJ1-1, the V gene TRBV25-1; TRBD1 aligns across 7 bases. This CDR3 comprises 13 residues. The ends lost 6 bases at V and 11 bases at J; junction bases unmatched: 12. Germline values: CDR1 MGHDK, CDR2 SYGVNS. This CDR3 reads CASRMTGKIEAFF. CDR3 nucleotide sequence: TGTGCCAGCAGGATGACAGGGAAAATTGAGGCTTTCTTT.

This clone was observed a handful of times. Here the CDR3 reads CASSDTGTGLNGEQYF. The CDR3 DNA sequence: TGTGCCAGCAGCGATACCGGGACAGGGCTTAATGGCGAGCAGTACTTC. The chain joins TRBV5-6 to TRBJ2-7, with 9 bases lining up with TRBD1. CDR1 and CDR2 (germline): SGHDT, YYEEEE. Losses at the gene ends were 4 bases for V and 6 bases for J; bases not matched to a gene: 14. The CDR3 has 16 residues.

By its share, this clone is medium-sized. V and J are TRBV7-2 and TRBJ2-3, with unresolved D. CDR1 and CDR2 from the germline V gene are SGHTA and FQGNSA. Trimming took off 1 base at V and 0 bases at J, with 11 bases between the two ends. This CDR3 spans 16 amino acids. The CDR3: CASSLGLITSTDTQYF. In nucleotides, the CDR3 is TGTGCCAGCAGCTTAGGTCTCATCACTAGCACAGATACGCAGTATTTT.

This clone was counted a few times. This sequence joins TRBV6-5 and TRBJ1-3; no clear D. V shed 6 bases and J shed 0 bases, with 9 bases lying between them. There are 14 residues in the CDR3. Germline V gene lookup returns CDR1 MNHEY and CDR2 SVGAGI. CDR3 region: CASRNGISGNTIYF. Written as DNA, the CDR3 is TGTGCCAGCAGGAACGGTATCTCTGGAAACACCATATATTTT.

As DNA, the CDR3 is TGCGCCAGCAGCCAAGATAGTACCAAAAAACTGTTTTTT. Its translation is CASSQDSTKKLFF. The chain is built from TRBV4-3 and TRBJ1-4; unclear D gene. The CDR3 length is 13 residues. Deletions cut 0 bases from V and 9 bases from J, with 8 bases between. The germline CDR1 and CDR2 sequences are LGHNA and YSLEER.

This clone was seen once. The chain combines TRBV4-1 with TRBJ2-1; 9 positions agree with TRBD2. The CDR3 has 16 residues. Germline CDR1 MGHRA, CDR2 YSYEKL. The junction had 10 bases not matched to a gene; V was cut back by 5 bases and J by 5 bases. The CDR3: CASSYQAGGEDNEQFF. CDR3 nucleotides: TGCGCCAGCAGCTACCAAGCGGGGGGAGAAGACAATGAGCAGTTCTTC.

A few counts support this clone. The genes are TRBV27 and TRBJ1-2, with 8 bases that match TRBD1. The ends lost 6 bases at V and 7 bases at J; junction bases unmatched: 13. CDR1 MNHEY and CDR2 SMNVEV come from the germline V gene (reference sequence). The CDR3 runs 15 residues. Here the CDR3 DNA reads TGTGCCAGCAGCCCCTCCCGACAGGGGAGGGCTGGCTACACCTTC. Its protein product is CASSPSRQGRAGYTF.

This clone was recorded a few times. This chain joins TRBV4-1 and TRBJ2-1, with D tentatively TRBD2 (6 bases). V shed 0 bases and J shed 8 bases, with 11 bases lying between them. The CDR3 loop spans 14 amino acids. From germline, CDR1 is MGHRA and CDR2 YSYEKL. CDR3 loop: CASSQEPWGDEQFF. DNA of the CDR3: TGCGCCAGCAGCCAAGAACCCTGGGGGGATGAGCAGTTCTTC.

The J gene is TRBJ2-1, the V gene TRBV5-1; D perhaps matches TRBD1 (6 bases). Germline CDR1 is SGHRS and CDR2 is YFSETQ. The CDR3 covers 14 residues. The V and J ends lost 0 bases and 6 bases respectively, with 10 bases between them. CDR3 sequence: CASSLGQDRNEQFF. The CDR3 region has the DNA TGCGCCAGCAGCTTGGGACAGGATCGCAATGAGCAGTTCTTC.

To note about this clone: Relative to the germline gene, one junction end is altered; a read error may explain this. This chain connects TRBV7-9 to TRBJ2-7; no definite D call. Germline CDR1 SEHNR, CDR2 FQNEAQ (reference sequence). The CDR3 loop spans 11 amino acids. In DNA form, the CDR3 reads TGTTCCAGCAGCTCAGAATACGAGCAGTACTTC. It translates to CSSSSEYEQYF.

This chain uses TRBV29-1 with TRBJ1-2; unclear D gene. CDR1 and CDR2 from the germline V gene are SQVTM and ANQGSEA. Trimming left V 8 bases short and J 8 bases short, with 18 bases between. This CDR3 comprises 12 residues. DNA of the CDR3: TGCAGCTCCGGTGGAGGGTTAGGGGGCTACACCTTC. This gives the protein CSSGGGLGGYTF. Looking up the rest from reference TRBV29-1 and TRBJ1-2 gives the full variable domain: SAVISQKPSRDICQRGTSLTIQCQVDSQVTMMFWYRQQPGQSLTLIATANQGSEATYESGFVIDKFPISRPNLTFSTLTVSNMSPEDSSIYLCSSGGGLGGYTFGSGTRLTVV.

CDR3 region: CASSVPTSGSSYEQYV. DNA for the CDR3: TGTGCCAGCAGTGTACCTACTAGCGGGAGCTCCTACGAGCAGTACGTC. The rearrangement joins TRBV6-1 to TRBJ2-7; 11 bases line up with TRBD2. The CDR3 is made up of 16 amino acids. Germline CDR1 and CDR2: MNHNS and SASEGT. V was pared by 4 bases and J by 0 bases, with 5 bases of the junction left unmatched.

The chain is built from TRBV11-2 and TRBJ1-6; D not resolved. Trimming took off 1 base at V and 7 bases at J, with 8 bases between the two ends. Germline assignment: CDR1 SGHAT and CDR2 FQNNGV. The CDR3 contains 14 residues. DNA for the CDR3: TGTGCCAGCAGCTTAGTGGCGGGAAATTCACCCCTCCACTTT. Residues: CASSLVAGNSPLHF.

The J gene is TRBJ1-2, the V gene TRBV27; D possibly corresponds to TRBD1 (5 bases). The germline gives CDR1 MNHEY, CDR2 SMNVEV (reference sequence). Trimming took 7 bases from V and 3 from J, leaving 24 bases between them. The CDR3 contains 17 residues. The CDR3, as DNA: TGTGCCAGCAAACGAGGACCTGGGACCGGGAGGGACTATGGCTACACCTTC. Translated: CASKRGPGTGRDYGYTF.

V usage is TRBV21-1 and J usage is TRBJ1-1. TRBV21-1 is listed as a pseudogene. The CDR3 is made up of 15 amino acids. This chain's CDR3 is CASSKVAFRDTEAFF. DNA for the CDR3: TGTGCCAGCAGCAAAGTCGCGTTTCGTGACACTGAAGCTTTCTTT.

This sequence joins TRBV9 and TRBJ2-5; 9 bases align to TRBD2. Per the germline V gene, CDR1 is SGDLS and CDR2 is YYNGEE. Unmatched junction bases numbered 2, after V lost 2 bases and J lost 0 bases. This CDR3 spans 15 amino acids. CDR3 in amino acids: CASSVAGGYQETQYF. DNA for the CDR3: TGTGCCAGCAGCGTGGCGGGGGGGTACCAAGAGACCCAGTACTTC.

This chain connects TRBV6-6 to TRBJ2-5, with TRBD1 as a possible D gene (6 bases). Matching the DNA end better, TRBJ2-7 makes the J call doubtful. The CDR3 contains 16 residues. Germline V gene data show CDR1 as MNHNY and CDR2 as SVGAGI (reference sequence). The DNA for the CDR3 is TGTGCCAGCAGTTACCGTGCCGAGACAGGTCACTACGAGCAGTACTTC. This sequence encodes CASSYRAETGHYEQYF.

This chain joins TRBV6-1 and TRBJ1-1, with D maybe TRBD1 (5 bases). The CDR3 is 14 residues long. Looked up from germline, CDR1 is MNHNS and CDR2 is SASEGT. V shed 7 bases and J shed 1 base, with 13 bases lying between them. CDR3 sequence reads: CASMTVIPNTEAFF. The CDR3 DNA reads TGTGCCAGCATGACAGTTATACCGAACACTGAAGCTTTCTTT.

This CDR3 reads CASSSPGGTDPSYNEQFF. DNA for the CDR3: TGTGCCAGCAGCTCCCCCGGGGGGACTGACCCCTCCTACAATGAGCAGTTCTTC. The rearrangement joins TRBV7-3 to TRBJ2-1; 7 bases map to TRBD2. This CDR3 region has 18 residues. Germline V gene sequence: CDR1 SGHTA, CDR2 FQGTGA. V lost 4 bases and J lost 0; bases outside the gene matches: 12.